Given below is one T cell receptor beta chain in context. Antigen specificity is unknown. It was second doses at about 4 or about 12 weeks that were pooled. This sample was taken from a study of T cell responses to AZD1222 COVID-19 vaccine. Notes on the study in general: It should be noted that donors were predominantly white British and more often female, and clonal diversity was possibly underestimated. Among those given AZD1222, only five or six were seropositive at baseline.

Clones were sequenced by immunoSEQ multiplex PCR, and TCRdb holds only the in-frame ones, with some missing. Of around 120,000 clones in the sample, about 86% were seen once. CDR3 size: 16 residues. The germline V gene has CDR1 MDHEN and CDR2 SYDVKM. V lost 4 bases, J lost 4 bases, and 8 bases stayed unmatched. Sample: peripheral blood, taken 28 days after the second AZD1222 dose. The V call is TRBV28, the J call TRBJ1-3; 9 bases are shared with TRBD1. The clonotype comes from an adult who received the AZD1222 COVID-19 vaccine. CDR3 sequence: CASSWGTGYAGNTIYF. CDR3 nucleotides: TGTGCCAGCAGTTGGGGGACAGGGTATGCCGGAAACACCATATATTTT.